These T cell receptor beta chains were read from a single sample in a study of CD8 T cells in Susac syndrome. TCRdb recomputed calls from the immunoSEQ multiplex PCR reads with MiXCR, one row per CDR3 protein. The repertoire holds some 130,000 distinct CDR3 sequences, more than 90% seen once, with roughly 0.11% in the top ten. The source material was CD4+ T cells from PBMCs. The receptors originated from a human donor in good health. Each CDR3 is given with its conserved first and last residue. D genes are given only for firm matches. A clone size is listed for some rows: how often the clone was seen (once, few, many), or a class if it is expanded.

CDR3 protein,CDR3 DNA,V gene,clone size,D gene,J gene
CAWSPGLAQDTQYF,TGTGCCTGGAGTCCTGGACTAGCGCAAGATACGCAGTATTTT,TRBV30,.,TRBD2,TRBJ2-3
CASSLDYEQYF,TGCGCCAGCAGCTTGGACTACGAGCAGTACTTC,TRBV5-1,.,.,TRBJ2-7
CAISEVQETQYF,TGTGCCATCAGTGAGGTCCAAGAGACCCAGTACTTC,TRBV10-3,.,.,TRBJ2-5
CSARQGESGYTF,TGCAGCGCTCGACAGGGGGAAAGTGGCTACACCTTC,TRBV29-1,once,TRBD1,TRBJ1-2
CASSLYAGANVLTF,TGTGCCAGCAGTTTATATGCGGGGGCCAACGTCCTGACTTTC,TRBV27,.,.,TRBJ2-6
CASSLAETSGQETQYF,TGTGCCAGCAGCTTGGCCGAGACTAGCGGACAAGAGACCCAGTACTTC,TRBV5-5,.,TRBD2,TRBJ2-5
CASSEGRVNTEAFF,TGTGCCAGCAGTGAAGGCAGAGTGAACACTGAAGCTTTCTTT,TRBV2,.,.,TRBJ1-1
CASTGNYGYTF,TGTGCCTCGACAGGGAACTATGGCTACACCTTC,TRBV30,.,TRBD1,TRBJ1-2
CATSDPSGSSYNEQFF,TGTGCCACCAGTGACCCTAGCGGGAGCTCCTACAATGAGCAGTTCTTC,TRBV24-1,.,TRBD2,TRBJ2-1
CSVRQGGGPDTQYF,TGCAGCGTTCGCCAGGGAGGGGGTCCAGATACGCAGTATTTT,TRBV29-1,.,.,TRBJ2-3
CATSDRDRGVADTQYF,TGTGCCACCAGTGACCGTGACAGGGGAGTCGCAGATACGCAGTATTTT,TRBV24-1,.,TRBD1,TRBJ2-3
CASSARASNQPQHF,TGTGCCAGCAGTGCGAGGGCTAGCAATCAGCCCCAGCATTTT,TRBV2,.,.,TRBJ1-5
CASRGQNSPLHF,TGTGCCTCCCGGGGACAGAATTCACCCCTCCACTTT,TRBV25-1,.,TRBD1,TRBJ1-6
CASSEGSSYEQYF,TGCGCCAGCAGCGAGGGCAGTTCCTACGAGCAGTACTTC,TRBV5-1,.,.,TRBJ2-7
CASSLLGQDRGAFF,TGTGCCAGCAGTTTATTAGGCCAGGACAGGGGCGCTTTCTTT,TRBV28,.,TRBD1,TRBJ1-1
CASSLSRETQYF,TGTGCCAGCAGTTTATCTCGGGAGACGCAGTATTTT,TRBV28,few,.,TRBJ2-3
CASNAGDEQYF,TGTGCCAGCAATGCCGGGGACGAGCAGTACTTC,TRBV6-6,once,.,TRBJ2-7
CASKTSGKVYEQYF,TGTGCCAGCAAAACTAGCGGGAAGGTGTACGAGCAGTACTTC,TRBV28,.,TRBD2,TRBJ2-7
CATSGELIRPETQYF,TGTGCCACCAGCGGAGAATTAATACGTCCGGAGACCCAGTACTTC,TRBV15,.,.,TRBJ2-5
CASSPGTGHYEQYF,TGTGCCAGCTCCCCCGGGACAGGCCACTACGAGCAGTACTTC,TRBV18,once,TRBD1,TRBJ2-7
CASSQSILAPYEQYF,TGTGCCAGCAGCCAAAGTATACTAGCTCCCTACGAGCAGTACTTC,TRBV3-1,.,.,TRBJ2-7
CASSIRGGRVSDTQYF,TGTGCCAGTAGTATTCGTGGCGGGAGAGTTTCAGATACGCAGTATTTT,TRBV19,.,TRBD2,TRBJ2-3